This TCR beta chain was identified in a study of read filtering for tumor transcriptome and immune sequencing. Findings and caveats of the study: Correlation between methods rose after single-read clonotypes were removed. Sorted CD138-negative bone marrow cells were not purified T cells.

This library used approximately 0.4 ug RNA and molecular barcoded adaptors spanning alpha/delta and beta/gamma chains. TCRdb reprocessed the reads via MiXCR and lists one record per CDR3 protein. In the table there are approximately 93,000 distinct CDR3 sequences, about 22% of which are singletons. The length of the CDR3 is 17 residues. CDR1 is DFQATT and CDR2 is SNEGSKA in the germline V gene (reference sequence). V trimming: 6 bases; J trimming: 5 bases; junction bases outside the gene matches: 14. A few counts support this clonotype. Its specificity is unknown. The chain couples TRBV20-1 to TRBJ2-5; 14 bases map to TRBD2. Material for sequencing was a population of CD138-negative cells sorted from bone marrow. The sequence came from a donor over 35 with multiple myeloma. For the CDR3, the DNA is TGCAGTGCCAATCCCAGTAGGGGACTAGCGGGGGTTGAGACCCAGTACTTC. The encoded protein is CSANPSRGLAGVETQYF.